Listed here are 13 T cell receptor beta chains from one sample, sequenced in a study of shared clonotypes between healthy human individuals. CD45RO-negative cells were positively selected for CCR7, leaving out terminally differentiated effector memory CD45RA+ cells. Clones were read by immunoSEQ multiplex PCR, and TCRdb kept only the in-frame ones, dropping some. Of hundreds of thousands of clones detected, about 98% appear once; the ten largest clones hold roughly 0.29%. Sequencing input: naive CD8+ T cells sorted from blood. All receptors derive from a man younger than 45 in good health.

This clone has just one count. The chain combines TRBV6-1 with TRBJ1-5; a possible D gene is TRBD1 (6 bases). Trimming stripped 7 bases from V and 1 base from J, with 11 bases between. Germline CDR1 and CDR2: MNHNS and SASEGT. This CDR3 has 14 residues. The DNA for the CDR3 is TGTGCCAGCATGCAGGGGTGGAGCAATCAGCCCCAGCATTTT. Encoded protein: CASMQGWSNQPQHF.

The chain uses TRBV27 and TRBJ2-6; 12 bases match TRBD1. The CDR3 covers 19 residues. Germline CDR1 is MNHEY and CDR2 is SMNVEV (reference sequence). The junction had 9 bases not matched to a gene; V was cut back by 4 bases and J by 2 bases. The CDR3 sequence: CASSSYPGTGGAGANVLTF. The CDR3 DNA reads as TGTGCCAGCAGTTCGTACCCCGGGACAGGGGGCGCTGGGGCCAACGTCCTGACTTTC.

The CDR3 nucleotides are TGTGCCAGCCTTCCGGACAGCTCCTACGAGCAGTACTTC. Amino acid sequence: CASLPDSSYEQYF. V usage is TRBV7-9 and J usage is TRBJ2-7; tentatively, D is TRBD1 (6 bases). The length of the CDR3 is 13 residues. V lost 8 bases and J lost 0, with 11 bases in between. CDR1 SEHNR and CDR2 FQNEAQ come from the germline V gene (reference sequence).

Concerning this clone: Distinct nucleotide sequences in the sample also encode this CDR3. This rearrangement joins TRBV4-1 to TRBJ2-7; 7 nucleotides align to TRBD1. Germline V lookup: CDR1 MGHRA, CDR2 YSYEKL. Trimming took 4 bases from V and 1 from J; bases not matched to a gene: 4. The CDR3 is 14 residues long. CDR3 sequence (DNA): TGCGCCAGCAGCCCCGGGACAGTTTCCTACGAGCAGTACTTC. Translating it yields CASSPGTVSYEQYF.

This chain uses TRBV13 with TRBJ1-1, with D possibly being TRBD1 (6 bases). The germline V gene encodes CDR1 PRHDT and CDR2 FYEKMQ (reference sequence). V was clipped by 5 bases and J by 5 bases, with 21 bases between them. The CDR3 covers 16 residues. CDR3 loop: CASSPPGGPRRTEAFF. CDR3 coding DNA: TGTGCCAGCAGCCCCCCCGGGGGGCCCCGGCGGACTGAAGCTTTCTTT.

The chain combines TRBV14 with TRBJ2-7; 7 bases fit TRBD1. Germline V CDR1 and CDR2: SGHDN, FVKESK. V shed 4 bases, J shed 0 bases, and the junction held 6 bases outside the gene matches. The CDR3 is 15 residues long. DNA of the CDR3: TGTGCCAGCAGCCTTGGGACAGTCCGCTCCTACGAGCAGTACTTC. This codes for CASSLGTVRSYEQYF. Full variable domain (remainder filled in from reference TRBV14 and TRBJ2-7): EAGVTQFPSHSVIEKGQTVTLRCDPISGHDNLYWYRRVMGKEIKFLLHFVKESKQDESGMPNNRFLAERTGGTYSTLKVQPAELEDSGVYFCASSLGTVRSYEQYFGPGTRLTVT.

The gene calls are TRBV5-1 and TRBJ2-3; possibly TRBD2 for D (5 bases). Trimming left V 6 bases short and J 0 bases short, with 11 bases between. The germline V gene has CDR1 SGHRS and CDR2 YFSETQ. This CDR3 is 14 amino acids long. DNA of the CDR3: TGCGCCAGCACTGTAGAGGGCAGCACAGATACGCAGTATTTT. Translated, it gives CASTVEGSTDTQYF.

This clone was counted a single time. This rearrangement joins TRBV11-2 to TRBJ1-3, with TRBD1 matching 9 bases. Trimming at V came to 5 bases and at J to 4 bases, leaving 3 bases not matched to a gene. The CDR3 is 14 residues long. Germline V CDR1 and CDR2: SGHAT, FQNNGV. DNA for the CDR3: TGTGCCAGCAGCCGGACAGGGGTCGGAAACACCATATATTTT. This codes for CASSRTGVGNTIYF.

The chain recombines TRBV15 with TRBJ2-4; D is unclear. V lost 5 bases and J lost 3, with 11 bases in between. The CDR3 is 14 amino acids. The germline gives CDR1 LNHNV, CDR2 YYDKDF (reference sequence). The DNA for the CDR3 is TGTGCCACCAGCGGCGCGGTTGACAAAAACATTCAGTACTTC. This sequence encodes CATSGAVDKNIQYF.

This chain links TRBV7-9 with TRBJ2-1; D remains unclear. Germline CDR1 is SEHNR and CDR2 is FQNEAQ (reference sequence). V gave up 0 bases and J gave up 5 bases, with 5 bases separating them. The CDR3 contains 13 residues. CDR3 coding DNA: TGTGCCAGCAGCTTAGCAGACAACAATGAGCAGTTCTTC. Translating gives CASSLADNNEQFF.

V and J are TRBV2 and TRBJ2-3, with 10 bases fitting TRBD2. The CDR3 is 17 amino acids. Germline CDR1 and CDR2: SNHLY and FYNNEI. With V trimmed by 8 bases and J by 0 bases, 11 bases remained unmatched. This chain's CDR3 is CASSFDMTSGSTDTQYF. CDR3 in DNA: TGTGCCAGCTCTTTCGATATGACTAGCGGGAGCACAGATACGCAGTATTTT.

The genes are TRBV11-1 and TRBJ2-1; 7 nucleotides line up with TRBD1. With V trimmed by 3 bases and J by 9 bases, 11 bases remained unmatched. The CDR3 extends over 15 amino acids. The germline V gene has CDR1 SGHAT and CDR2 FQDESV (reference sequence). CDR3 in amino acids: CASSFLSGTVLEQFF. The CDR3 DNA follows: TGTGCCAGCAGCTTCTTATCCGGGACAGTCCTTGAGCAGTTCTTC.

The chain uses TRBV5-6 and TRBJ2-1, with no clear D. The CDR3 consists of 14 residues. CDR1 is SGHDT, CDR2 YYEEEE, per germline. The V gene lost 1 base and the J gene lost 5 bases, with 10 bases spanning the gap. The CDR3 nucleotides read TGTGCCAGCAGCTTGTGGGAAGGGCACAATGAGCAGTTCTTC. The encoded protein is CASSLWEGHNEQFF. Variable domain in full (rest from reference TRBV5-6 and TRBJ2-1): DAGVTQSPTHLIKTRGQQVTLRCSPKSGHDTVSWYQQALGQGPQFIFQYYEEEERQRGNFPDRFSGHQFPNYSSELNVNALLLGDSALYLCASSLWEGHNEQFFGPGTRLTVL.